This record concerns one T cell receptor (beta chain) sequence. Which antigen it targets is not known. A junction boundary mismatches the germline segment, possibly from a read error. RNA was extracted with the RNeasy kit and roughly 0.5 to 1 ug was reverse transcribed using random hexamers. The immunoSEQ multiplex PCR assay, which covers 54 Vbeta and 13 Jbeta segments, was used to amplify TCR beta CDR3 regions. To correct PCR amplification bias, a synthetic template baseline was used for both primer optimization and computational correction. On the authors' methods: Reads were assigned to V, D and J genes according to IMGT and analyzed in immunoSEQ Analyzer, with only productive sequences retained. Clonality was calculated as one minus the Shannon entropy normalized by log2 of the number of productive unique sequences. For each patient and control, public and private clones were evaluated within the 100 most prevalent clones. Clones were defined as Susac-specific when absent from the healthy and MS cohorts, from about 1,100 published viral clones and from other ImmuneACCESS disease sequences. TCRdb itself trimmed the public reads at Q25 with fastp, ran MiXCR and retained productive beta chains. All rows with the same CDR3 protein become a single entry with the most common DNA and genes. What appears here as the V and J calls and clone size reflects TCRdb's work, not the paper's. This sample holds more than 150,000 distinct CDR3 sequences; approximately 96% were observed only once. Jointly, the top ten make up roughly 0.2% of the sample.

High-throughput TCR beta sequencing profiled peripheral blood CD8+ and CD4+ T cells from healthy donors, Susac syndrome patients and multiple sclerosis patients. Treatment-naive patients with stable or active relapsing-remitting disease fulfilling revised McDonald criteria were used as multiple sclerosis controls. Bulk CD8+ and CD4+ T cells were purified magnetically by negative isolation, whereas CD8+ TEMRA cells were enriched by FACS. Blood was collected in EDTA tubes and processed within 24 hours, with PBMCs isolated through density gradient centrifugation. PBMCs destined for TCR sequencing were cryopreserved in liquid nitrogen and later thawed in a 37 °C water bath. The sorted or isolated CD4+, CD8+ and CD8+ TEMRA cells had a purity of 90% or higher. The data originate from a study of CD8 T cells in Susac syndrome (dated by TCRdb to the late 2010s). Context from the whole study: The study used repertoire sequencing to test whether antigen drove CD8+ T cell activation and differentiation in Susac syndrome. The clonality of the CD8+ T cell repertoire was compared across around twelve healthy donors, around 14 Susac syndrome patients and around 16 multiple sclerosis patients. What the work shows at the level of the full study, not this receptor alone: The number of individuals in the TCR sequencing and HLA analysis was acknowledged as relatively small.

CDR1 and CDR2 (MDHEN, SYDVKM) derive from the germline V gene. The CDR3 measures 12 amino acids from cysteine to phenylalanine. Only the CDR3 portion is preserved as DNA: 36 bases, with reading frame beginning at the first base. The source of this sequence is a human donor with multiple sclerosis. The chain joins TRBV28 to TRBJ1-1; the D gene assignment is ambiguous. The sample taken for sequencing was CD8+ T cells from PBMCs. The CDR3 in this case is CASRPPGSGGVF. In nucleotide form, the sequence is TGTGCCAGCAGACCTCCGGGGTCTGGCGGGGTTTTT.